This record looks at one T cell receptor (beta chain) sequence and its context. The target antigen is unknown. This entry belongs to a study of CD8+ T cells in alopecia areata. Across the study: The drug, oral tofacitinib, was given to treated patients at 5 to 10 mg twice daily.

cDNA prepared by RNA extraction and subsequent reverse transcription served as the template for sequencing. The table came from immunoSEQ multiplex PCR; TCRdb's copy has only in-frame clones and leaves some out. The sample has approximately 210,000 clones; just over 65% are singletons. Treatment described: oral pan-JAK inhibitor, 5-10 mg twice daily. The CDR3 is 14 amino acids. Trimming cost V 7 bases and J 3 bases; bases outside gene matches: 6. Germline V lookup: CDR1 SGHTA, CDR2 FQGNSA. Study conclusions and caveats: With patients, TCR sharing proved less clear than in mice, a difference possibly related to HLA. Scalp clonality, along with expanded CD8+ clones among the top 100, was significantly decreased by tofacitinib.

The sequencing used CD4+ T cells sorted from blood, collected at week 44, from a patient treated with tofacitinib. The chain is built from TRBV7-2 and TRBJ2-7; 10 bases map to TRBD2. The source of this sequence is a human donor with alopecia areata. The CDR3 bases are TGTGCCAGCACCCACCGGACTAGCGGCTACGAGCAGTACTTC. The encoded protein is CASTHRTSGYEQYF.